Following are 10 T cell receptor beta chains from one sample sequenced in a study of Ad26.COV2.S vaccination and SARS-CoV-2 variants. Only in-frame clones appear in the TCRdb table, and some are missing; sequencing was by immunoSEQ multiplex PCR. Of about 370,000 clones listed, about 89% are singletons. Treatment specified: some 19 received Ad26.COV2.S at low or high dose, single or two shots; 5 received placebo; per-sample allocation not given. All samples were drawn on day 63, counting from the first vaccine or placebo injection. This specimen consisted of peripheral blood, obtained in a trial of Ad26.COV2.S vaccine versus placebo. Source of these receptors: a person between 18 and 60 years old who received the Ad26.COV2.S COVID-19 vaccine or a placebo.

V and J are TRBV6-2 or TRBV6-3 and TRBJ1-5; D not resolved. Germline V CDR1 and CDR2: MNHEY, SVGEGT. This CDR3 comprises 14 residues. Trimming stripped 5 bases from V and 5 bases from J, with 13 bases between. Here the CDR3 reads CASSPLPQYQPQHF. The CDR3, as DNA: TGTGCCAGCAGTCCCCTACCCCAATATCAGCCCCAGCATTTT.

The chain is built from TRBV6-1 and TRBJ1-2; TRBD1 is a possible D gene (5 bases). The CDR3 runs 14 residues. Trimming removed 3 bases at V and 3 bases at J, with 11 bases between. The germline CDR1 and CDR2 sequences are MNHNS and SASEGT. In DNA form, the CDR3 reads TGTGCCAGCAGTGAGAACACAGGAGACTATGGCTACACCTTC. Residues: CASSENTGDYGYTF.

V and J are TRBV5-6 and TRBJ2-7; the match to TRBD2 covers 9 bases. With 4 bases clipped from V and 3 bases from J, the junction kept 8 bases outside the gene matches. CDR3 length: 15 residues. The germline V gene encodes CDR1 SGHDT and CDR2 YYEEEE. The CDR3 region has the DNA TGTGCCAGCAGCCACTTAGCGGGAGCGCGCTACGAGCAGTACTTC. This encodes CASSHLAGARYEQYF.

This sequence joins TRBV3-1 (or the pseudogene TRBV3-2) and TRBJ1-2, with D perhaps matching TRBD1 (6 bases). The CDR3 is 12 amino acids. Germline loops: CDR1 LGHDT, CDR2 YNNKEL (reference sequence). The germline V and J ends were trimmed by 2 bases and 12 bases, with 13 bases remaining between them. The CDR3 sequence is CASSQTQGGNTF. For the CDR3, the DNA is TGTGCCAGCAGCCAAACACAGGGCGGAAACACCTTC.

The V gene is TRBV5-1, the J gene TRBJ2-3, with 8 positions matching TRBD2. Germline V lookup: CDR1 SGHRS, CDR2 YFSETQ. The CDR3 sequence is 19 residues long. The trim removed 5 bases at V and 0 bases at J, leaving 17 bases unmatched. This chain's CDR3 is CASRPGALSGRVSTDTQYF. DNA of the CDR3: TGCGCCAGCAGGCCGGGGGCTTTGAGCGGGAGAGTAAGCACAGATACGCAGTATTTT. Filled out from reference TRBV5-1 and TRBJ2-3, the complete variable domain reads KAGVTQTPRYLIKTRGQQVTLSCSPISGHRSVSWYQQTPGQGLQFLFEYFSETQRNKGNFPGRFSGRQFSNSRSEMNVSTLELGDSALYLCASRPGALSGRVSTDTQYFGPGTRLTVL.

The chain carries TRBV11-3 and TRBJ2-3; TRBD2 agrees at 10 bases. The germline V gene encodes CDR1 SGHNT and CDR2 YENEEA. The CDR3 sequence is 20 residues long. The trim removed 1 base at V and 4 bases at J, leaving 17 bases unmatched. CDR3 DNA: TGTGCCAGCAGCTTAGCCCTGCCCACTTCTAGCGGGAGTGGCGCAGATACGCAGTATTTT. Amino acids: CASSLALPTSSGSGADTQYF. Variable domain in full (rest from reference TRBV11-3 and TRBJ2-3): EAGVVQSPRYKIIEKKQPVAFWCNPISGHNTLYWYLQNLGQGPELLIRYENEEAVDDSQLPKDRFSAERLKGVDSTLKIQPAELGDSAVYLCASSLALPTSSGSGADTQYFGPGTRLTVL.

The chain recombines TRBV7-6 with TRBJ2-2; D unresolved. This CDR3 is 18 amino acids long. V was trimmed by 1 base and J by 0 bases, leaving 15 bases between them. CDR1 and CDR2 (germline): SGHVS, FNYEAQ. DNA for the CDR3: TGTGCCAGCAGCTTAGTGGCAGGAGACTCGTCGAACACCGGGGAGCTGTTTTTT. This codes for CASSLVAGDSSNTGELFF.

V usage is TRBV27 and J usage is TRBJ2-7; 7 nucleotides match TRBD1. V lost 0 bases to trimming and J lost 2 bases; unmatched junction nucleotides: 10. CDR3 length: 17 residues. Per germline, CDR1 MNHEY and CDR2 SMNVEV (reference sequence). The CDR3 DNA reads as TGTGCCAGCAGTTTATCAGATCAGACAGGGACCCCCTACGAGCAGTACTTC. As protein: CASSLSDQTGTPYEQYF.

This rearrangement joins TRBV28 to TRBJ2-7; 10 bases are shared with TRBD2. The CDR3 consists of 19 residues. The ends lost 6 bases at V and 0 bases at J; junction bases unmatched: 17. Germline CDR1 is MDHEN and CDR2 is SYDVKM. The DNA for the CDR3 is TGTGCCAGCAGACCCGTGGAGCGGGAGGGCCTTAGGAGCTCCTACGAGCAGTACTTC. Translation gives CASRPVEREGLRSSYEQYF. Supplemented by reference TRBV28 and TRBJ2-7, the full variable domain reads DVKVTQSSRYLVKRTGEKVFLECVQDMDHENMFWYRQDPGLGLRLIYFSYDVKMKEKGDIPEGYSVSREKKERFSLILESASTNQTSMYLCASRPVEREGLRSSYEQYFGPGTRLTVT.

The chain recombines TRBV2 with TRBJ1-1, with D uncertain. This CDR3 is built from 13 residues. The V gene's germline CDR1 is SNHLY and CDR2 FYNNEI. The ends were cut back, 8 bases at V and 1 base at J, with 11 bases in the middle. The CDR3 spells CASGIIQNTEAFF. The CDR3 bases are TGTGCCAGCGGGATAATCCAGAACACTGAAGCTTTCTTT.